The next 25 T cell receptor beta chains were all read from a single sample in a study of shared clonotypes between healthy human individuals. The protocol was immunoSEQ multiplex PCR, while the TCRdb copy is restricted to in-frame clones and leaves out a portion. Among about 2.4 million clones listed, 80% to 95% were seen once. Sequenced material: naive CD4+ T cells from PBMCs. This sample's subset: CD45RA+ positively selected. These receptors all stem from a man aged 18 to 29 in good health. Some clones in this sample may be carry-over from other donors' samples.

This clone appeared a single time. The J gene is TRBJ2-1, the V gene TRBV15, with D unresolved. This CDR3 has 13 amino acids. Trimming cost V 0 bases and J 8 bases, with 8 bases left between them. Germline lookup yields CDR1 LNHNV and CDR2 YYDKDF (reference sequence). In nucleotides, the CDR3 is TGTGCCACCAGCAGAGATCCCGGCCATGAGCAGTTCTTC. This sequence encodes CATSRDPGHEQFF.

This sequence joins TRBV7-9 and TRBJ1-1, with 7 positions matching TRBD1. Germline assignment: CDR1 SEHNR and CDR2 FQNEAQ (reference sequence). The CDR3 is 16 residues long. V was pared by 10 bases and J by 1 base, with 15 bases of the junction left unmatched. The CDR3 loop reads CATTGQERNQNTEAFF. In DNA, the CDR3 is TGTGCCACCACCGGACAGGAGAGAAACCAGAACACTGAAGCTTTCTTT. The variable domain in full, with the rest retrieved from reference TRBV7-9 and TRBJ1-1, is DTGVSQNPRHKITKRGQNVTFRCDPISEHNRLYWYRQTLGQGPEFLTYFQNEAQLEKSRLLSDRFSAERPKGSFSTLEIQRTEQGDSAMYLCATTGQERNQNTEAFFGQGTRLTVV.

The V gene is TRBV27, the J gene TRBJ2-1; D is possibly TRBD2 (6 bases). The CDR3 covers 15 residues. Germline V lookup: CDR1 MNHEY, CDR2 SMNVEV (reference sequence). Trimming took off 4 bases at V and 1 base at J, with 11 bases between the two ends. CDR3 protein: CASSYGTPSYNEQFF. CDR3 coding DNA: TGTGCCAGCAGTTACGGGACTCCATCCTACAATGAGCAGTTCTTC.

This clone turned up a few times. The sample contains more than one DNA sequence encoding this CDR3. CDR3 in amino acids: CASSVGQRETQYF. CDR3 bases: TGTGCCAGCAGCGTAGGGCAGCGAGAGACCCAGTACTTC. The V gene is TRBV9, the J gene TRBJ2-5, with D unresolved. Trimming pared 0 bases from V and 4 bases from J, leaving 7 bases between. Germline V CDR1 and CDR2: SGDLS, YYNGEE. CDR3 length: 13 residues.

The V call is TRBV4-3, the J call TRBJ2-1, with 8 bases lining up with TRBD2. CDR1 and CDR2 from the germline V gene are LGHNA and YSLEER. After removal of 3 bases from V and 2 bases from J, the junction contained 6 bases not matched to a gene. The CDR3 is 16 amino acids. CDR3 in DNA: TGCGCCAGCAGCCAGCTAGCGGGTCCTACCTACAATGAGCAGTTCTTC. It encodes CASSQLAGPTYNEQFF.

Details on this clone: Distinct nucleotide sequences in the sample also encode this CDR3. V gene TRBV5-1 combines with J gene TRBJ2-2; TRBD1 agrees at 8 bases. The CDR3 runs 15 residues. In germline, CDR1 is SGHRS, CDR2 YFSETQ. With V trimmed by 2 bases and J by 6 bases, 6 bases remained unmatched. CDR3 DNA: TGCGCCAGCAGCTTCGGGACAGGAGGCCCCGGGGAGCTGTTTTTT. Protein: CASSFGTGGPGELFF.

As regards this clone: This may be a read error, as it is one base from a much larger clone. Distinct nucleotide sequences in the sample also encode this CDR3. The genes are TRBV28 and TRBJ1-5; no firm D call. The germline V gene encodes CDR1 MDHEN and CDR2 SYDVKM. The CDR3 loop spans 11 amino acids. V gave up 5 bases and J gave up 4 bases, with 3 bases separating them. The CDR3 DNA follows: TGTGCCAGCAGTAGAAATCAGCCCCAGCATTTT. Amino acid sequence: CASSRNQPQHF.

V is TRBV7-9 and J is TRBJ2-2; a possible D gene is TRBD2 (6 bases). CDR1 and CDR2 from the germline V gene are SEHNR and FQNEAQ (reference sequence). The CDR3 sequence is 14 residues long. Trimming removed 4 bases at V and 2 bases at J, with 8 bases between. This CDR3 reads CASSWGLNTGELFF. CDR3 nucleotide sequence: TGTGCCAGCAGCTGGGGACTTAACACCGGGGAGCTGTTTTTT.

The chain couples TRBV30 to TRBJ1-3, with D hard to call. The germline V and J ends were trimmed by 2 bases and 2 bases, with 7 bases remaining between them. This CDR3 spans 13 amino acids. Germline CDR1 and CDR2: GTSNPN and SVGIG (reference sequence). DNA of the CDR3: TGTGCCTGGAGTACGAACACTGGAAACACCATATATTTT. Translating gives CAWSTNTGNTIYF.

This clone has just a few counts. At one end, the junction sequence differs from germline, possibly due to a read error. This chain joins TRBV20-1 and TRBJ1-1; D is undetermined. Germline CDR1 DFQATT, CDR2 SNEGSKA (reference sequence). CDR3 length equals 10 residues. The DNA for the CDR3 is TGCAGTGCTAGCGGGCAGAGGCTCGTCTTT. Its translation: CSASGQRLVF.

The chain combines TRBV19 with TRBJ2-3, with 7 bases matching TRBD1. V shed 3 bases and J 10 bases; nucleotides not matched to a gene: 1. Germline lookup yields CDR1 LNHDA and CDR2 SQIVND (reference sequence). CDR3 length: 11 residues. CDR3 DNA sequence: TGTGCCAGTAGTATCGGGACAGCGCAGTATTTT. Translated: CASSIGTAQYF.

The chain joins TRBV5-1 to TRBJ2-2; D is possibly TRBD1 (6 bases). The CDR3 has 18 amino acids. The V gene lost 4 bases and the J gene lost 1 base, with 20 bases spanning the gap. Germline V lookup: CDR1 SGHRS, CDR2 YFSETQ. The DNA of the CDR3 is TGCGCCAGCAGCGCGCTCACAGGGACCAGGGGGAACACCGGGGAGCTGTTTTTT. Translated, it gives CASSALTGTRGNTGELFF. The full variable domain, its missing parts supplied by reference TRBV5-1 and TRBJ2-2, is KAGVTQTPRYLIKTRGQQVTLSCSPISGHRSVSWYQQTPGQGLQFLFEYFSETQRNKGNFPGRFSGRQFSNSRSEMNVSTLELGDSALYLCASSALTGTRGNTGELFFGEGSRLTVL.

The rearrangement links TRBV28 to TRBJ2-5; D is perhaps TRBD2 (5 bases). The V gene's germline CDR1 is MDHEN and CDR2 SYDVKM. This CDR3 region has 13 residues. Deletions cut 3 bases from V and 4 bases from J, with 9 bases between. CDR3 loop: CASSFALGETQYF. Written as DNA, the CDR3 is TGTGCCAGCAGTTTCGCACTAGGAGAGACCCAGTACTTC.

In the case of this clone: This sample also contains other DNA sequences that code for the same CDR3. This chain links TRBV19 with TRBJ2-2, with 8 bases lining up with TRBD1. V lost 4 bases, J lost 5 bases, and 9 bases stayed unmatched. The CDR3 is 16 residues long. Germline CDR1 LNHDA, CDR2 SQIVND (reference sequence). Here the CDR3 DNA reads TGTGCCAGTAGTACCACAGGGGGTGGAAATACCGGGGAGCTGTTTTTT. It specifies CASSTTGGGNTGELFF.

This sequence joins TRBV7-2 and TRBJ2-3; TRBD2 might be the D (6 bases). The CDR3 length is 13 residues. Trimming took off 0 bases at V and 6 bases at J, with 7 bases between the two ends. The germline CDR1 and CDR2 sequences are SGHTA and FQGNSA. The CDR3 spells CASSLATSDTQYF. CDR3 bases: TGTGCCAGCAGCTTAGCCACTAGCGATACGCAGTATTTT.

This chain connects TRBV27 to TRBJ1-5, with 7 nucleotides matching TRBD1. Germline loops: CDR1 MNHEY, CDR2 SMNVEV (reference sequence). The V and J ends lost 3 bases and 6 bases, in that order; junction bases with no gene match: 5. The CDR3 totals 14 residues. The CDR3 spells CASSLVSGGQPQHF. In nucleotides, the CDR3 is TGTGCCAGCAGTTTGGTCTCAGGGGGTCAGCCCCAGCATTTT.

The CDR3 sequence is CASSPGLASDEQYF. CDR3 coding DNA: TGCGCCAGCAGCCCGGGACTAGCGAGTGACGAGCAGTACTTC. This chain joins TRBV5-1 and TRBJ2-7; TRBD2 agrees at 10 bases. V trimming: 4 bases; J trimming: 5 bases; junction bases outside the gene matches: 6. Germline lookup yields CDR1 SGHRS and CDR2 YFSETQ. The CDR3 runs to 14 residues.

The J gene is TRBJ2-2, the V gene TRBV28; no reliable D call. The CDR3 spans 14 residues. The V and J ends lost 9 bases and 11 bases respectively, with 22 bases between them. Germline CDR1 is MDHEN and CDR2 is SYDVKM. The CDR3: CASFGRIPARELFF. In nucleotides, the CDR3 is TGTGCCAGTTTTGGGCGGATACCGGCAAGAGAGCTGTTTTTT.

This rearrangement joins TRBV30 to TRBJ2-4; D might be TRBD2 (5 bases). The V end was cut by 3 bases, the J end by 0 bases, with 9 bases between. The CDR3 has 14 amino acids. Germline V gives CDR1 GTSNPN, CDR2 SVGIG (reference sequence). In DNA, the CDR3 is TGTGCCTGGAGGGAGGCCGGAGCCAAAAACATTCAGTACTTC. Residues: CAWREAGAKNIQYF.

This chain uses TRBV2 with TRBJ1-5; D remains unclear. V was cut by 2 bases and J by 2 bases, with 10 bases left in between. The CDR3 consists of 15 residues. Germline CDR1 SNHLY, CDR2 FYNNEI. The CDR3 DNA sequence: TGTGCCAGCAGTGAAAACAAGGGCGGCAATCAGCCCCAGCATTTT. This encodes CASSENKGGNQPQHF.

The V gene is TRBV27, the J gene TRBJ2-7, with 8 nucleotides matching TRBD1. This CDR3 has 15 residues. CDR1 and CDR2 (germline): MNHEY, SMNVEV (reference sequence). J gave up 4 bases and V 5 bases, and 10 bases lay outside the gene matches. The CDR3 is CASSPLDRVIYEQYF. Here the CDR3 DNA reads TGTGCCAGCAGTCCCCTGGACAGGGTCATATACGAGCAGTACTTC.

This chain uses TRBV7-9 with TRBJ2-5; 7 nucleotides agree with TRBD2. Germline lookup yields CDR1 SEHNR and CDR2 FQNEAQ (reference sequence). The CDR3 contains 13 residues. V shed 1 base and J 11 bases; nucleotides not matched to a gene: 7. The CDR3 region is CASSLGGGAAQYF. The CDR3 DNA follows: TGTGCCAGCAGCTTAGGGGGAGGGGCGGCGCAGTACTTC.

The V and J genes are TRBV28 and TRBJ2-7; 9 bases map to TRBD2. The CDR3 runs to 14 residues. V was clipped by 5 bases and J by 2 bases; unmatched bases: 4. CDR1 and CDR2 (germline): MDHEN, SYDVKM. The CDR3 protein is CASSGGRAPYEQYF. The DNA for the CDR3 is TGTGCCAGCAGTGGCGGGAGGGCCCCCTACGAGCAGTACTTC.

The J gene is TRBJ1-4, the V gene TRBV6-5; 9 bases match TRBD1. The J segment lost 7 bases and the V segment lost 5 bases, leaving 8 bases of the junction unmatched. Germline CDR1 MNHEY, CDR2 SVGAGI. The CDR3 consists of 15 residues. The chain's CDR3 is CASSTPGQGSEKLFF. CDR3 DNA: TGTGCCAGCAGTACTCCGGGACAGGGAAGTGAAAAACTGTTTTTT.

The rearrangement links TRBV4-1 to TRBJ1-1, with D possibly TRBD1 on 6 matching bases. V lost 0 bases, J lost 6 bases, and 11 bases lay in between. The CDR3 runs to 14 residues. Looked up from germline, CDR1 is MGHRA and CDR2 is YSYEKL. CDR3 in DNA: TGCGCCAGCAGCCAAGACGGCAGGGGATCTGAAGCTTTCTTT. Its translation: CASSQDGRGSEAFF.